The rows below give T cell receptor beta chains drawn from one sample of a study of Graves' ophthalmopathy and Graves' hyperthyroidism. MiXCR, run by TCRdb on the multiplex PCR reads, gives a single entry per CDR3 protein. The sample holds 620,000 or so distinct CDR3 sequences, about a fifth seen once. The sequencing input was peripheral blood. The receptors shown here come from a woman under 30 with stable Graves' hyperthyroidism. Some clones in this sample may be carry-over from other donors' samples. CDR3s include the opening cysteine and the closing phenylalanine or tryptophan. D genes are given only for firm matches. The size field is filled for only some rows; it gives once, few, many or a size class.

J gene | D gene | clone size | V gene | CDR3 protein | CDR3 DNA
TRBJ1-1 | NA | NA | TRBV14 | CASSQFVEAFF | TGTGCCAGCAGCCAATTCGTTGAAGCTTTCTTT
TRBJ1-5 | NA | many | TRBV2 | CASSEFRMQPQHF | TGTGCCAGCAGTGAATTCCGTATGCAGCCCCAGCATTTT
TRBJ2-7 | NA | many | TRBV4-2 | CASSQERPSSYEQYF | TGTGCCAGCAGCCAAGAGAGACCAAGCTCCTACGAGCAGTACTTC
TRBJ2-7 | NA | many | TRBV5-1 | CASSEANYEQYF | TGCGCCAGCAGCGAAGCCAACTACGAGCAGTACTTC
TRBJ1-2 | NA | NA | TRBV5-1 | CASGQAGNYGYTF | TGCGCCAGCGGCCAGGCAGGGAACTATGGCTACACCTTC
TRBJ2-5 | NA | many | TRBV12-3/TRBV12-4 | CASQFRGEETQYF | TGTGCCAGTCAGTTTCGTGGGGAAGAGACCCAGTACTTC
TRBJ1-2 | NA | many | TRBV3-1 | CASSLETGSGYTF | TGTGCCAGCAGCCTGGAGACAGGATCGGGCTACACCTTC
TRBJ2-3 | NA | many | TRBV7-2 | CASALRGSADTQYF | TGTGCCAGCGCACTGAGGGGGAGTGCAGATACGCAGTATTTT
TRBJ2-7 | TRBD1 | many | TRBV19 | CASRRDRNYEQYF | TGTGCCAGTAGGCGGGACAGGAACTACGAGCAGTACTTC
TRBJ2-3 | TRBD2 | many | TRBV12-3/TRBV12-4 | CASSLRAGGLTDTQYF | TGTGCCAGCAGTTTACGGGCGGGGGGGCTCACAGATACGCAGTATTTT
TRBJ1-2 | TRBD1 | NA | TRBV10-3 | CAISQGGTGYTF | TGTGCCATCAGCCAGGGGGGAACTGGCTACACCTTC
TRBJ2-5 | NA | many | TRBV28 | CAIWGQGGGETQYF | TGTGCCATTTGGGGCCAGGGAGGAGGGGAGACCCAGTACTTC
TRBJ2-7 | TRBD1 | many | TRBV19 | CASGNRGRGEQYF | TGTGCCAGCGGAAACAGGGGGCGAGGCGAGCAGTACTTC
TRBJ1-2 | NA | NA | TRBV27 | CASSLSFPLSGGYTF | TGTGCCAGCAGTTTATCGTTCCCCCTCTCGGGGGGCTACACCTTC
TRBJ2-5 | NA | NA | TRBV12-3/TRBV12-4 | CASTTRGQETQYF | TGTGCCAGCACAACCAGGGGACAAGAGACCCAGTACTTC
TRBJ1-1 | NA | few | TRBV27 | CASARGAKDTEAFF | TGTGCCAGCGCCAGGGGCGCAAAGGACACTGAAGCTTTCTTT
TRBJ2-7 | TRBD2 | few | TRBV7-2 | CASSFRLAGDYEQYF | TGTGCCAGCAGCTTTCGACTAGCGGGGGATTACGAGCAGTACTTC
TRBJ1-5 | TRBD1 | many | TRBV19 | CASSIGSGQLYQPQHF | TGTGCCAGTAGTATAGGGTCGGGACAGTTGTATCAGCCCCAGCATTTT
TRBJ1-1 | NA | many | TRBV11-2 | CASSLMGGRNTEAFF | TGTGCCAGCAGCCTGATGGGGGGCAGGAACACTGAAGCTTTCTTT
TRBJ2-7 | NA | many | TRBV2 | CASMTRDTSYEQYF | TGTGCCAGCATGACTCGGGACACCTCCTACGAGCAGTACTTC
TRBJ2-7 | TRBD1 | NA | TRBV2 | CASIYRGEQYF | TGTGCCAGCATTTACAGGGGCGAGCAGTACTTC
TRBJ2-5 | NA | many | TRBV20-1 | CSVRGLAETQYF | TGCAGTGTAAGGGGCCTTGCAGAGACCCAGTACTTC
TRBJ2-7 | NA | many | TRBV12-3/TRBV12-4 | CASSFETDPYEQYF | TGTGCCAGCAGTTTTGAGACAGACCCCTACGAGCAGTACTTC
TRBJ2-7 | NA | NA | TRBV6-5 | CASSSAPGQAEDEQYF | TGTGCCAGCAGTTCGGCCCCCGGGCAGGCTGAGGACGAGCAGTACTTC
TRBJ2-7 | NA | many | TRBV20-1 | CSAREVGGEQYF | TGCAGTGCTAGAGAGGTTGGAGGCGAGCAGTACTTC
TRBJ1-2 | TRBD1 | many | TRBV7-3 | CASSRQGRVYGYTF | TGTGCCAGCAGCCGACAGGGGCGCGTCTATGGCTACACCTTC
TRBJ1-2 | NA | NA | TRBV6-1 | CASSEFRERGYTF | TGTGCCAGCAGTGAATTCAGGGAACGAGGCTACACCTTC
TRBJ2-7 | NA | many | TRBV27 | CASSNSRYYEYEQYF | TGTGCCAGCAGCAATTCCCGATATTATGAGTACGAGCAGTACTTC
TRBJ1-1 | NA | few | TRBV4-1 | CASSQDYVWTEAFF | TGCGCCAGCAGCCAAGATTACGTTTGGACTGAAGCTTTCTTT
TRBJ2-6 | NA | many | TRBV28 | CASSPRDGPSGANVLTF | TGTGCCAGCAGTCCCCGGGACGGACCCTCTGGGGCCAACGTCCTGACTTTC
TRBJ1-1 | NA | many | TRBV4-2 | CASSQVAGENTEAFF | TGTGCCTCAAGCCAGGTAGCAGGGGAAAACACTGAAGCTTTCTTT
TRBJ1-2 | NA | many | TRBV11-1 | CASSSHRSPGYTF | TGTGCCAGCAGCTCCCACAGGAGTCCAGGCTACACCTTC
TRBJ1-2 | NA | many | TRBV4-1 | CASSQDAGYTF | TGCGCCAGCAGCCAAGACGCGGGCTACACCTTC
TRBJ1-1 | TRBD1 | many | TRBV5-1 | CASSSGGTDTEAFF | TGCGCCAGCAGCTCCGGGGGGACAGACACTGAAGCTTTCTTT
TRBJ2-7 | TRBD2 | NA | TRBV12-3/TRBV12-4 | CASSFGTSAQVYF | TGTGCCAGCAGTTTTGGGACTAGTGCACAGGTGTACTTC
TRBJ1-6 | NA | many | TRBV2 | CASSEVGEGGPLHF | TGTGCCAGCAGCGAAGTCGGGGAGGGGGGACCCCTCCACTTT
TRBJ1-1 | NA | many | TRBV15 | CATSSKGRTTEAFF | TGTGCCACCAGCAGTAAGGGGCGAACCACTGAAGCTTTCTTT
TRBJ1-1 | TRBD1 | many | TRBV12-3/TRBV12-4 | CASSIRDRGLTEAFF | TGTGCCAGCAGTATAAGGGACAGGGGGCTTACTGAAGCTTTCTTT
TRBJ2-5 | NA | NA | TRBV12-3/TRBV12-4 | CASSFRHQETQYF | TGTGCCAGCAGTTTCAGACATCAGGAGACCCAGTACTTC
TRBJ2-7 | NA | many | TRBV7-3 | CASSPTGFDEQYF | TGTGCCAGCAGCCCAACCGGGTTCGACGAGCAGTACTTC
TRBJ1-1 | NA | few | TRBV30 | CAWSPRSPEAFF | TGTGCCTGGAGCCCCCGGAGTCCTGAAGCTTTCTTT
TRBJ1-1 | NA | NA | TRBV18 | CASSLNKEGYTEAFF | TGTGCCAGCTCACTCAATAAGGAGGGGTACACTGAAGCTTTCTTT
TRBJ2-7 | TRBD2 | many | TRBV20-1 | CSAWAEAGGLEEQYF | TGCAGTGCCTGGGCGGAAGCGGGGGGGCTAGAAGAGCAGTACTTC
TRBJ1-1 | NA | many | TRBV6-5 | CASSLSGTRRMNTEAFF | TGTGCCAGCAGTTTGAGTGGGACACGACGAATGAACACTGAAGCTTTCTTT
TRBJ2-2 | NA | once | TRBV19 | CASSIDSRAGELFF | TGTGCCAGTAGTATTGACTCGCGAGCCGGGGAGCTGTTTTTT
TRBJ2-7 | TRBD1 | many | TRBV11-1 | CASIFDRDSLDHEQYF | TGTGCCAGCATCTTTGACCGGGACAGCCTGGACCACGAGCAGTACTTC
TRBJ1-5 | NA | many | TRBV28 | CASSLRGLQPQHF | TGTGCCAGCAGTTTAAGAGGGCTTCAGCCCCAGCATTTT